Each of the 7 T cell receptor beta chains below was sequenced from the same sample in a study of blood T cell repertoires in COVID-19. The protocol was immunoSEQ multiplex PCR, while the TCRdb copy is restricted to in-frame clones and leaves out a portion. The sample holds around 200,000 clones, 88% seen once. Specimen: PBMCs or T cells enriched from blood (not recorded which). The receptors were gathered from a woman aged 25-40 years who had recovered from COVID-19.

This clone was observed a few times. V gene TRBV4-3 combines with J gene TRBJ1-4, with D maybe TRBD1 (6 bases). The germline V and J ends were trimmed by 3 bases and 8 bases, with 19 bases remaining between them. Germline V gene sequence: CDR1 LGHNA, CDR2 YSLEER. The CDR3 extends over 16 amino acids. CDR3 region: CASSHEPDSVREKLFF. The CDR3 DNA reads TGCGCCAGCAGCCATGAACCGGACAGTGTGAGGGAAAAACTGTTTTTT.

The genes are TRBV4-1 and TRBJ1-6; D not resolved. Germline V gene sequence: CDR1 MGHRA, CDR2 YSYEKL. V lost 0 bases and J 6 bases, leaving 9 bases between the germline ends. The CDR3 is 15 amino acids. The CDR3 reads CASSQDGGVNSPLHF. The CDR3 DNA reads TGCGCCAGCAGCCAAGATGGCGGGGTTAATTCACCCCTCCACTTT.

Here the CDR3 reads CASSSGLARDEQFF. The CDR3 DNA follows: TGTGCCAGCAGCTCGGGACTCGCCCGGGATGAGCAGTTCTTC. This chain uses TRBV3-1 (or the pseudogene TRBV3-2) with TRBJ2-1, with D perhaps matching TRBD2 (6 bases). V was shortened by 5 bases and J by 8 bases, with 16 bases between the two germline ends. Germline CDR1 LGHDT, CDR2 YNNKEL (reference sequence). The CDR3 is 14 amino acids.

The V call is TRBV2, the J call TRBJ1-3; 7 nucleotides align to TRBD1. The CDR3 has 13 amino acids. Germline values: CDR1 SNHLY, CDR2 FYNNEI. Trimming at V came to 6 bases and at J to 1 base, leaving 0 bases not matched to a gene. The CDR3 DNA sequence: TGTGCCAGCAGGACAGGGTCTGGAAACACCATATATTTT. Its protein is CASRTGSGNTIYF.

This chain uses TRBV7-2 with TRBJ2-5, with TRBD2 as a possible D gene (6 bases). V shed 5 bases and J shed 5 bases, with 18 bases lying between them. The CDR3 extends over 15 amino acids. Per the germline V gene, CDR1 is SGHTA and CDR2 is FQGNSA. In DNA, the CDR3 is TGTGCCAGCAGCACGTACGGGGGTGACCTGGAGACCCAGTACTTC. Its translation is CASSTYGGDLETQYF.

CDR3 bases: TGTGCCAGCGCTCTCATCGCCAGGTATAATTCACCCCTCCACTTT. Translated, it gives CASALIARYNSPLHF. This chain joins TRBV21-1 and TRBJ1-6; the table's TRBD1 call for D was not verified on the DNA. TRBV21-1 is a pseudogene locus. CDR3 size: 15 residues.

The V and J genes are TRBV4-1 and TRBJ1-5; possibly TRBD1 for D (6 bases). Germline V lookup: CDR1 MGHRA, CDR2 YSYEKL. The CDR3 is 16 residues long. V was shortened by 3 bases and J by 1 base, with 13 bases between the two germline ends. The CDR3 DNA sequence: TGCGCCAGCAGCCACAGGGGTGGGCGAAGCAATCAGCCCCAGCATTTT. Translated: CASSHRGGRSNQPQHF.